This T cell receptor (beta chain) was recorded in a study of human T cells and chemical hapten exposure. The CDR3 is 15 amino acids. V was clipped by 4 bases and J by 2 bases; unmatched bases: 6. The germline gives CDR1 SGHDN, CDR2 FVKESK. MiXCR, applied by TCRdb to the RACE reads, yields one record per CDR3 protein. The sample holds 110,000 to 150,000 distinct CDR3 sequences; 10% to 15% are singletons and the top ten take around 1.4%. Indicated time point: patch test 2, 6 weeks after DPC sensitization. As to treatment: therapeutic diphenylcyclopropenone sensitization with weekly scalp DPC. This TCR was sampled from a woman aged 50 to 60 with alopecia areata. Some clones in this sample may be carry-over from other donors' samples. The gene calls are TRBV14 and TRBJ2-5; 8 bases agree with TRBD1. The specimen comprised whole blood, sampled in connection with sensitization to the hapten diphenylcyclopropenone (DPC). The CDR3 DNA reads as TGTGCCAGCAGCCGCCTAGACAGGGGACAAGAGACCCAGTACTTC. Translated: CASSRLDRGQETQYF.